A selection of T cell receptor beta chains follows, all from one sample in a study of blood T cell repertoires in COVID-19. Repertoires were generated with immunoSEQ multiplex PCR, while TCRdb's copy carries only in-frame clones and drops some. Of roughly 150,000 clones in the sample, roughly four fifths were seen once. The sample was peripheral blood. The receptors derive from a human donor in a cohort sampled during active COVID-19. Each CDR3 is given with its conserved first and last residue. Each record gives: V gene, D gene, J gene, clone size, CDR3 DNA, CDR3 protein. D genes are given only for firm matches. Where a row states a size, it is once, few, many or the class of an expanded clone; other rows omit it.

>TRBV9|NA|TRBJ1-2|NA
TGTGCCAGCAGCGTAGACTCCTTAACCTATGGCTACACCTTC
CASSVDSLTYGYTF
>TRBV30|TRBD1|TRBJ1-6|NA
TGTGCGGCGGACAGGGCTAGTAATTCACCCCTCCACTTT
CAADRASNSPLHF
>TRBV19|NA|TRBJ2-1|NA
TGTGCCAGTAGTATTCAGAGGGACAATGAGCAGTTCTTC
CASSIQRDNEQFF
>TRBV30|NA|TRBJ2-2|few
TGTGCCTTTTCTCCCAGTCCGAACACCGGGGAGCTGTTTTTT
CAFSPSPNTGELFF
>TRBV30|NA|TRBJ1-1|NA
TGTGCCTGGAGTGTACAGACTGAAGCTTTCTTT
CAWSVQTEAFF
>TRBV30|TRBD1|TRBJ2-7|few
TGTGCCTGGGCCGGGACAGGGAAATACGAGCAGTACTTC
CAWAGTGKYEQYF
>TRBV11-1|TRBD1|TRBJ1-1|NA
TGTGCCAGCAGTTCATACGACAGGGGCACTGAAGCTTTCTTT
CASSSYDRGTEAFF
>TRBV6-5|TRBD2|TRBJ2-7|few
TGTGCCAGCAGTATTAGCGGGAACGAGCAGTACTTC
CASSISGNEQYF
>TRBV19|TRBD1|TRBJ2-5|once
TGTGCCAGTAGAAGGGACAGGGGGGAAGAGACCCAGTACTTC
CASRRDRGEETQYF
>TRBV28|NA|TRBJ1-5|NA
TGTGCCAGCAGCCTTGATCTGCAAGGATACAGGGCTCATAGCAATCAGCCCCAGCATTTT
CASSLDLQGYRAHSNQPQHF
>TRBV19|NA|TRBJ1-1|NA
TGTGCCAGTAGTCCCCTCTTGACAGTGAACACTGAAGCTTTCTTT
CASSPLLTVNTEAFF
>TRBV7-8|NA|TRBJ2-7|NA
TGTGCCAGCAGCTTTGGTGGGGGGTTCTACGAGCAGTACTTC
CASSFGGGFYEQYF
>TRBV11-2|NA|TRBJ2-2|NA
TGTGCCAGCAGCCATTACACAGGAACCGGGGAGCTGTTTTTT
CASSHYTGTGELFF
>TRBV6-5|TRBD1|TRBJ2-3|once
TGTGCCAGCAGTCCCGGGACAGGGGAAGATACGCAGTATTTT
CASSPGTGEDTQYF
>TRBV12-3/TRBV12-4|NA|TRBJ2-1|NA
TGTGCAGAGGGGGTCCGGAATGAGCAGTTCTTC
CAEGVRNEQFF
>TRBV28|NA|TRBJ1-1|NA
TGTGCCACCCACGGAGTGAACACTGAAGCTTTCTTT
CATHGVNTEAFF
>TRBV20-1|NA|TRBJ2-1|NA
TGCAGTGCTAGGGGACACCCTGAGCAGTTCTTC
CSARGHPEQFF
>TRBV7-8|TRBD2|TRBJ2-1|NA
TGTGCCAGCAGCTTAGCGTTGGGACTAGGCCACAATGAGCAGTTCTTC
CASSLALGLGHNEQFF
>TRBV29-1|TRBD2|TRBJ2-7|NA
TGCAGCGTTGAAAGAGGGACTAGCGCCTCCTACGAGCAGTACTTC
CSVERGTSASYEQYF
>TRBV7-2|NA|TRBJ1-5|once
TGTGCCAGCAGCTTATTGGGGCAGGGTCAGCCCCAGCATTTT
CASSLLGQGQPQHF
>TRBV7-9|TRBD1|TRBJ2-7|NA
TGTGCCAGCAGCGGGATAGGACAGGGGGTAAGCTCCTACGAGCAGTACTTC
CASSGIGQGVSSYEQYF
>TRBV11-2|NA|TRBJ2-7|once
TGTGCCAGCAGCCCTACTAGTAGGGTACGGGGGTCATCCTACGAGCAGTACTTC
CASSPTSRVRGSSYEQYF
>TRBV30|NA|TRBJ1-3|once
TGTGCCTGGAGCATCACCCAGGGGCCCAGAAACACCATATATTTT
CAWSITQGPRNTIYF
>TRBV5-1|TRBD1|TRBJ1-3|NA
TGCGCCAGCAGCTGGGACAGGGCCGGAAACACCATATATTTT
CASSWDRAGNTIYF
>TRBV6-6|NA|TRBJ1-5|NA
TGTGCCAGCACCACTTCCAGGGGTCAGCCCCAGCATTTT
CASTTSRGQPQHF
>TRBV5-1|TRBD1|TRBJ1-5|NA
TGCGCCAGCAGCTGGGGACAGGTCGAGGGGAATCAGCCCCAGCATTTT
CASSWGQVEGNQPQHF
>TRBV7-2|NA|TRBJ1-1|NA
TGTGCCAGCAGCCAAGACAAGAACACTGAAGCTTTCTTT
CASSQDKNTEAFF
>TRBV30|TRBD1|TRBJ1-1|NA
TGTGCCTGGACAACAGGGGGCTGGAACACTGAAGCTTTCTTT
CAWTTGGWNTEAFF
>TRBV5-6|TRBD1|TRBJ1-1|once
TGTGCCAGCAGTTCGGACAGGGGGCGAGTTGCTTTCTTT
CASSSDRGRVAFF
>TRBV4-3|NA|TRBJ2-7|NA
TGCGCCAGCAGCCCCGGGGCAGGGGGGAATACTTTCGCCTACGAGCAGTACTTC
CASSPGAGGNTFAYEQYF
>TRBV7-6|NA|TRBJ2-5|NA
TGTGCCAGCAGCTTATCTGGGGGGGCGATGGAGACCCAGTACTTC
CASSLSGGAMETQYF
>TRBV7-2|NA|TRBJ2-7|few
TGTGCCAGCAGCTTAGACGTTCCAGGAGAGCAGTACTTC
CASSLDVPGEQYF
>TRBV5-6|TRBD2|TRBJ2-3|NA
TGTGCCAGCAGCTTGACGCGGGCGGGAGGGGTGCGGGATACGCAGTATTTT
CASSLTRAGGVRDTQYF
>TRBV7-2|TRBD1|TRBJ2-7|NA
TGTGCCAGCAGCAACCCGGGACAGGCCTACGAGCAGTACTTC
CASSNPGQAYEQYF
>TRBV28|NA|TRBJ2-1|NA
TGTGCCAGCATATTAGCGGTGGGGCTCGGTGAGCAGTTCTTC
CASILAVGLGEQFF
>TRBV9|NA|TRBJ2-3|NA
TGTGCCAGCAGCGTGACTACCGACTCTAGCACAGATACGCAGTATTTT
CASSVTTDSSTDTQYF
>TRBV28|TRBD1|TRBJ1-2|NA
TGTGCCAGCAGTTCACCCGGACAGGATGGCTACACCTTC
CASSSPGQDGYTF
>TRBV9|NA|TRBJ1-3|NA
TGTGCCAGCAATTCGGGGGATTTTGGAAACACCATATATTTT
CASNSGDFGNTIYF
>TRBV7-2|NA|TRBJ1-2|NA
TGTGCCAGCAAAACTCCGGGGGACTATGGCTACACCTTC
CASKTPGDYGYTF
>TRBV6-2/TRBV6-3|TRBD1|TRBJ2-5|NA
TGTGCCAGCAGTTCCCCCATCAGCAGGGGGCGTGAGACCCAGTACTTC
CASSSPISRGRETQYF
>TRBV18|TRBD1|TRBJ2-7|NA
TGTGCCAGCTCACCGGGACAGGGGGCCCTTTACGAGCAGTACTTC
CASSPGQGALYEQYF
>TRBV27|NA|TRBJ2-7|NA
TGTGCCAGCAGTCGCCCAGGCTACGAGCAGTACTTC
CASSRPGYEQYF
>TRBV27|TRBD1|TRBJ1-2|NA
TGTGCCAGCAGCGAGGGGGCGGGCTATGGCTACACCTTC
CASSEGAGYGYTF
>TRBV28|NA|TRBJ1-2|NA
TGTGCCAGCAGTTTAGTCGGGGGAGGGAACTATGGCTACACCTTC
CASSLVGGGNYGYTF
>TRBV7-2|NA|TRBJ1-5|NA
TGTGCCAGCAGCCCCCCCGGGGGGGGCGCCCAGAGTCAGCCCCAGCATTTT
CASSPPGGGAQSQPQHF
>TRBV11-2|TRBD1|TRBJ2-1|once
TGTGCCAGCAGCCGGACAGGTAACTACAATGAGCAGTTCTTC
CASSRTGNYNEQFF
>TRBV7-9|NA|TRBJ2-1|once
TGTGCCAGCAGCTTTGGGACACTCAATGAGCAGTTCTTC
CASSFGTLNEQFF
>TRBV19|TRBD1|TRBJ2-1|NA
TGTGCCAGTAGTATAGGACGGACAGGAGGTTACAATGAGCAGTTCTTC
CASSIGRTGGYNEQFF
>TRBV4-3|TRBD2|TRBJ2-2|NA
TGCGCCAGCAGCCAATTCGGTCGCGGGGGAAACACCGGGGAGCTGTTTTTT
CASSQFGRGGNTGELFF
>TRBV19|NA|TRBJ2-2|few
TGTGCCAGTAGTATAGCAACAGACACCGGGGAGCTGTTTTTT
CASSIATDTGELFF
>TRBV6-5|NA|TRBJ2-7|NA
TGTGCCAGCAGTCCGGGGGGACAAGTCTACGAGCAGTACTTC
CASSPGGQVYEQYF